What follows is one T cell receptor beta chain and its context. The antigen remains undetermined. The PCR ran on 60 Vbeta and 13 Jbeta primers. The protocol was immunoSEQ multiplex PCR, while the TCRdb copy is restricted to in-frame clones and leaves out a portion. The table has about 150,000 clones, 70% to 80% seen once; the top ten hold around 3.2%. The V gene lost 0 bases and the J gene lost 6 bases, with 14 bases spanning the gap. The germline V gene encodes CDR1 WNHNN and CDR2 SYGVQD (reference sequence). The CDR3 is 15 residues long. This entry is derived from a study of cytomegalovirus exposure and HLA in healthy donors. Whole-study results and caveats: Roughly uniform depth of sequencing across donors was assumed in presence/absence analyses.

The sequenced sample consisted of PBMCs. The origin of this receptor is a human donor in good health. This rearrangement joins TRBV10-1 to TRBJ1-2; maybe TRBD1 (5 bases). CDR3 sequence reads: CASSESVSGNDGYTF. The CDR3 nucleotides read TGCGCCAGCAGTGAGTCAGTCTCAGGGAATGATGGCTACACCTTC.